Listed below are T cell receptor beta chains from one sample, sequenced in a study of shared clonotypes between healthy human individuals. Here immunoSEQ multiplex PCR was the method, and the copy in TCRdb shows in-frame clones only, minus some. The sample comprises about 1 million clones, about three quarters of which are singletons, and 1.2% to 1.5% rests with the top ten. The sequenced sample was memory CD4+ T cells sorted from blood. The receptors were sampled from a young man in good health. The CDR3 runs from the conserved cysteine through the conserved F or W. Fields, in order: V gene, clone size, J gene, D gene, CDR3 protein, CDR3 DNA. The D gene is left open where the match is weak. Not all rows give a size; the values are once, few, many and, for expanded clones, a class.

V: TRBV18; size: -; J: TRBJ2-3; D: -; CDR3: CASSPGQDTDTQYF; DNA: TGTGCCAGCTCACCAGGGCAGGACACAGATACGCAGTATTTT
V: TRBV29-1; size: -; J: TRBJ2-5; D: -; CDR3: CSGTEETQYF; DNA: TGCAGCGGTACAGAGGAGACCCAGTACTTC
V: TRBV4-3; size: few; J: TRBJ2-3; D: -; CDR3: CASSQDIGKTDTQYF; DNA: TGCGCCAGCAGCCAAGATATCGGCAAAACAGATACGCAGTATTTT
V: TRBV4-1; size: -; J: TRBJ1-1; D: -; CDR3: CASSLEGGETTEAFF; DNA: TGCGCCAGCAGCCTTGAGGGGGGCGAAACCACTGAAGCTTTCTTT
V: TRBV5-6; size: -; J: TRBJ2-1; D: TRBD1; CDR3: CASSLDRGRFNEQFF; DNA: TGTGCCAGCAGCTTGGACAGGGGGCGATTCAATGAGCAGTTCTTC
V: TRBV6-1; size: -; J: TRBJ2-3; D: -; CDR3: CASTRGQGTDTQYF; DNA: TGTGCCAGCACCCGGGGGCAGGGCACAGATACGCAGTATTTT
V: TRBV5-1; size: -; J: TRBJ1-5; D: TRBD1; CDR3: CASSPGTADQPQHF; DNA: TGCGCCAGCAGTCCCGGGACAGCCGATCAGCCCCAGCATTTT
V: TRBV14; size: -; J: TRBJ1-1; D: -; CDR3: CASSQAQGKTFF; DNA: TGTGCCAGCAGCCAAGCGCAGGGAAAAACTTTCTTT
V: TRBV10-2; size: -; J: TRBJ1-1; D: -; CDR3: CASGGGPDGTEAFF; DNA: TGCGCCAGCGGAGGGGGGCCCGATGGCACTGAAGCTTTCTTT
V: TRBV2; size: few; J: TRBJ2-7; D: -; CDR3: CASSALYEQYF; DNA: TGTGCCAGCAGTGCACTCTACGAGCAGTACTTC
V: TRBV6-4; size: -; J: TRBJ1-2; D: TRBD1; CDR3: CASSEGGQGYGYTF; DNA: TGTGCCAGCAGTGAAGGGGGACAGGGTTATGGCTACACCTTC
V: TRBV5-1; size: -; J: TRBJ2-7; D: TRBD2; CDR3: CASSEGLAGLEQYF; DNA: TGCGCCAGCAGCGAGGGACTAGCGGGACTCGAGCAGTACTTC
V: TRBV25-1; size: -; J: TRBJ1-3; D: -; CDR3: CASSGGQTSGNTIYF; DNA: TGTGCCAGCAGTGGAGGACAGACCTCTGGAAACACCATATATTTT
V: TRBV6-1; size: -; J: TRBJ1-2; D: TRBD1; CDR3: CASSEALQGALVYGYTF; DNA: TGTGCCAGCAGTGAAGCGCTACAGGGGGCACTTGTCTATGGCTACACCTTC
V: TRBV30; size: many; J: TRBJ1-3; D: -; CDR3: CAWSVGRVPRSDSGNTIYF; DNA: TGTGCCTGGAGTGTAGGCAGGGTCCCGCGTTCTGACTCTGGAAACACCATATATTTT
V: TRBV5-1; size: -; J: TRBJ1-3; D: TRBD1; CDR3: CASSGGTDSGNTIYF; DNA: TGCGCCAGCAGCGGGGGGACAGACTCTGGAAACACCATATATTTT
V: TRBV19; size: -; J: TRBJ2-3; D: TRBD2; CDR3: CASSPTSGGGTDTQYF; DNA: TGTGCCAGTAGCCCAACTAGCGGGGGGGGCACAGATACGCAGTATTTT
V: TRBV5-1; size: -; J: TRBJ2-5; D: -; CDR3: CASSPPKKTQETQYF; DNA: TGCGCCAGCAGCCCCCCAAAGAAGACCCAAGAGACCCAGTACTTC
V: TRBV30; size: -; J: TRBJ1-1; D: -; CDR3: CAWSVDRETEAFF; DNA: TGTGCCTGGAGTGTAGATAGGGAAACTGAAGCTTTCTTT
V: TRBV7-2; size: -; J: TRBJ1-6; D: -; CDR3: CASSLGAGGFSPLHF; DNA: TGTGCCAGCAGCTTAGGGGCGGGAGGATTTTCACCCCTCCACTTT
V: TRBV5-8; size: -; J: TRBJ2-1; D: TRBD1; CDR3: CASIRGPSYNEQFF; DNA: TGTGCCAGCATCAGGGGGCCATCCTACAATGAGCAGTTCTTC
V: TRBV19; size: -; J: TRBJ1-3; D: -; CDR3: CASSIRSQGPGNTIYF; DNA: TGTGCCAGTAGTATCCGATCACAGGGACCTGGAAACACCATATATTTT
V: TRBV28; size: -; J: TRBJ2-3; D: TRBD2; CDR3: CASSSKLAGGPTSTDTQYF; DNA: TGTGCCAGCAGTTCCAAACTAGCGGGGGGGCCCACTAGCACAGATACGCAGTATTTT
V: TRBV2; size: few; J: TRBJ2-1; D: -; CDR3: CASSEGANGPNNEQFF; DNA: TGTGCCAGCAGTGAAGGGGCTAATGGGCCGAATAATGAGCAGTTCTTC
V: TRBV21-1; size: -; J: TRBJ1-5; D: -; CDR3: CASSKLRGFRNQPQHF; DNA: TGTGCCAGCAGCAAGTTGAGGGGGTTTCGCAATCAGCCCCAGCATTTT
V: TRBV5-1; size: -; J: TRBJ2-3; D: TRBD1; CDR3: CASSLAQGQGVSDTQYF; DNA: TGCGCCAGCAGCTTGGCCCAGGGTCAGGGGGTCTCAGATACGCAGTATTTT